This TCR beta chain was identified during a study of blood T cells in healthy people across ages. On the study more broadly: T cells yielded about one barcoded beta molecule per two cells through template switching. Whole-study results and caveats: Higher diversity and more naive CD4+ cells were features of long-lived donors, compared to aged donors.

This clonotype was observed many times. The antigen remains unidentified. The junction and the germline gene differ at one end; a read error may be behind it. Each sample used at least 6 million PBMCs. This CDR3 contains 15 residues. Per germline, CDR1 LGHDT and CDR2 YNNKEL (reference sequence). Alongside a J-beta primer mix, a sample-barcoded 5' primer served in a second PCR lasting about 7 to 11 cycles. TCRdb re-called the 5' RACE reads through MiXCR, storing one row per CDR3 protein. The sample has over a million distinct CDR3 sequences, under 55% seen once. The sequence derives from a woman in her sixties or seventies in good health. The specimen sequenced was blood. V and J are TRBV3-1 and TRBJ2-5, with 7 positions matching TRBD1. The CDR3 protein is CASSQEEGGRETQYF. CDR3 DNA sequence: TGCGCCAGCAGCCAAGAGGAAGGGGGCCGTGAGACCCAGTACTTC.